This T cell receptor (beta chain) was retrieved from a study of cytomegalovirus exposure and HLA in healthy donors (dated by TCRdb to about 2017). Turning to the overall study: An earlier analysis of approximately 550 of the donors reported 250 to 350 Gb of sequence data and roughly 100 million unique TCR beta sequences from some 180 million T cells. An early release covering 550 to 650 HLA-typed donors comprised 300 to 350 gigabases of sequencing data and tens of millions of unique TCR sequences. Of the 300 to 500 genotyped donors, 81% were placed in the genetic ancestry cluster associated with self-reported Caucasian donors. The study was designed to test whether signatures of past pathogen exposure could be identified by cataloging public T cell receptors. The T cell repertoires of some 670 subjects were profiled by immunosequencing and related to cytomegalovirus serostatus. Besides the first cohort of hundreds of subjects, a separate validation cohort made up of roughly 130 different subjects was used. To predict cytomegalovirus infection status, the study brought together high-throughput TCR immunosequencing, statistical association of individual TCRs with disease status, and machine learning. In a later analysis, previously published TCR beta repertoires from 500 to 750 donors were re-analyzed and high-resolution HLA genotyping was added so that TCR occurrence patterns could be studied. Rather than using new phenotypic data, the later analysis identified candidate immune exposures from TCR beta sequences and from how often those sequences occurred across donors. An earlier analysis of roughly 600 of the donors used high-throughput TCR beta sequencing to judge whether each TCR beta V gene segment behaved as functional or pseudogenic. Donor age, sex, ethnicity and CMV serostatus were compiled together with the repertoire data. A later genetic analysis took genome-wide SNP genotypes for about 55% of the 666 donors and used that subset as a discovery cohort. All discovery cohort repertoires had been generated on a single sequencing platform. HLA typing included class I and class II loci at four-digit resolution. Typing coverage varied by locus: roughly 620-640 donors for A, B, C, DRB1 and DQB1; 500 to 550 for DQA1; approximately 570 for DPA1; 450 to 480 for DPB1. A handful of DR-DQ haplotypes were handled as single units for association and clustering because linkage in the cohort was strong. Across 300 to 400 genotyped donors of the cohort, an average of about 250,000 unique TCR beta nucleotide sequences per donor were sequenced, and roughly a sixth of those sequences were non-productive. What the research found in general, with its limitations: An earlier analysis of approximately 500 of the donors showed that most TCR beta V segments appeared in productive rearrangements either about 90% or about 30% of the time, which broadly matched IMGT annotations. A further reported finding was that TCR beta sequences accurately predicted the HLA-A and HLA-B alleles for most subjects in the first cohort. It was suggested by the authors that the approach could potentially be generalized to other disease states and immunological phenotypes. Cytomegalovirus status was reported to be diagnosed by the classifier with high specificity and sensitivity in both the original and validation cohorts. A later analysis associated about 16,000 TCR beta sequences with specific HLA alleles at a false discovery rate of 0.05. For the cohort, immune exposure information was limited to CMV serostatus. A few of the identified cytomegalovirus-associated TCR beta chains were confirmed in vitro to be specific for cytomegalovirus antigens. A later genetic analysis reported fewer N-insertions in productive TCRs among donors in an Asian-associated ancestry cluster than the roughly 650-donor mean. Correlated functional status among segregating V segments might reflect linkage disequilibrium, but an unknown experimental factor could not be ruled out. A later genetic analysis associated a missense DCLRE1C variant with V-gene and J-gene trimming of TCR beta chains, and an independent cohort replicated the association. Most TCR sequences were observed very rarely across donors, whereas some public TCRs were present in many individuals. Some IMGT-functional V segments, including TRBV6-2 and TRBV6-3, could not be distinguished by the 87-base-pair reads and were therefore excluded. HLA typing was unavailable for some donors at each locus, so association tests used only the typed subset. In a later analysis, the rate of TCR association differed among HLA loci, with DRB1 alleles having the most associated TCRs and HLA-C alleles having the fewest. A group of highly shared sequence variants was considered likely to be a technical artifact of the sequencing pipeline. When HLA alleles, especially DR and DQ, strongly co-occurred, attributing TCR associations to individual alleles was difficult. This cohort had only TCR beta chains sequenced, and the lack of alpha or paired-chain data limited which features could be detected. According to a later analysis, parvovirus B19, influenza, CMV and Epstein-Barr virus appeared linked to several top co-occurrence clusters. Compared with equally common non-associated chains, HLA-associated TCR beta chains in a later analysis were more clonally expanded and had lower generation probabilities. A later analysis found that most CMV-associated TCR beta chains appeared HLA-restricted, with HLA associations seemingly driven largely by CMV exposure. Because counts were too low, 15 or so rarely observed V segments, including chromosome 9 orphons, were excluded from the earlier analysis of 587 of the donors. The study listed 164 TCR beta chains as associated with cytomegalovirus. Presence/absence analyses assumed roughly uniform sequencing depth across donors, an assumption that may not hold.

The cohort comprised around 690 healthy bone marrow donors. All cohort members were sampled while nominally healthy, although unrecorded immune exposures were likely present. The donor tested CMV seronegative and was one of the 352 seronegative cohort members. Each donor provided a peripheral blood sample, and peripheral blood mononuclear cells were used for TCR beta sequencing. The Qiagen DNeasy Blood Extraction Kit was used to extract genomic DNA from the blood cell samples. CDR1 is given as SGHNT and CDR2 as YYREEE, both from the germline V gene (reference sequence). The junction shows trimming of 4 bases on V and 3 bases on J, plus 15 bases between the germline ends. The CDR3, from cysteine to phenylalanine, totals 15 residues. Only the CDR3 portion is preserved as DNA: 45 bases, with reading frame beginning at the first base. Regarding this clone: Its antigen remains undetermined. Base-call qualities are not available, and no considerably larger clone is one nucleotide away.

Libraries were prepared through the immunoSEQ multiplex PCR assay. The multiplex PCR relied on a mix of 60 forward primers for TCR Vbeta segments and 13 reverse primers for TCR Jbeta segments. A multiplex PCR assay on genomic DNA amplified the CDR3 region of rearranged TCR beta genes. The Illumina HiSeq System was used to sequence the amplified TCR beta libraries as 87-base-pair reads. In the authors' own workflow: In a later analysis, about 80 million unique TCR beta chains were counted across the approximately 640 repertoires, and roughly 11 million of these chains were shared by at least two donors. To remove PCR and sequencing errors, raw reads were error-corrected and collapsed into unique sequences using a nearest-neighbor algorithm that merged closely related sequences. Alignment of CDR3 sequences to IMGT reference sequences was used to assign V, D and J gene segments. For a sequence to be retained, at least a six-nucleotide match to both a V gene segment and a J gene segment was required. A rearrangement was called productive if the CDR3 had no stop codons and remained in frame with V and J, and every other rearrangement was called non-productive. CDR3 was defined by IMGT convention, running from the second conserved V-encoded cysteine to the conserved J-encoded phenylalanine. Sequences without an unambiguous match to a single V gene segment were excluded from the earlier analysis of 450 to 650 of the donors. An earlier analysis of fewer than 750 of the donors called V segments functional above 56.7% productive rearrangements and segregating when the between-donor standard deviation exceeded 5%. A statistical classification framework was built to diagnose cytomegalovirus status from the catalog of TCR beta chain sequences. In a later analysis, TCR nucleotide sequences were compared against IMGT/GENE-DB human TR gene sequences so that V and J genes could be assigned. In a later analysis, CDR3 sequences and most-parsimonious VDJ recombination scenarios were assigned using the TCRdist pipeline. In a later analysis, each TCR beta chain was defined by its CDR3 amino acid sequence together with its V-gene family, and reads lacking a unique V-gene family were excluded. In a later analysis, some 600 highly shared, low-generation-probability nucleotide sequences were removed to address suspected cross-contamination and a sequencing artifact. In a later analysis, a clonal expansion index for each public chain was calculated from normalized within-repertoire ranks of inferred template counts. Generation probabilities in a later analysis came from a VDJ recombination model fitted to out-of-frame rearrangements, and those results were checked against IGoR. A later analysis scored TCR-TCR, TCR-HLA and TCR-CMV co-occurrence with hypergeometric tests, applying a repertoire-size bias correction to TCR pairs. A later analysis estimated false discovery rates by permuting HLA or CMV assignments 20 times. In a later analysis, co-occurring TCRs were grouped with DBSCAN, and TCRdist sequence similarity was added when clustering was performed within HLA-allele-positive subsets. Repertoires with fewer than 30,000 or more than 120,000 public chains, plus five repertoires with anomalous nucleotide sharing, were excluded from co-occurrence clustering. TCRdb took over this immuneACCESS table, retaining in-frame rearrangements with V and J assigned. Such tables are incomplete; in checked studies, under half of the missing clones stem from an unresolved V gene, and the remainder is unexplained. V and J calls and clone size are copied from that table; D and trimming were computed from the DNA. The sample table holds approximately 150,000 clones, of which about three quarters were seen once. Around 1.7% of the sample comes from the top ten.

Sequencing input: PBMCs. The V and J genes are TRBV5-4 and TRBJ2-3; a tentative D call is TRBD2 (6 bases match). This sequence originates from a woman aged 25 to 39 in good health and CMV-seronegative. The CDR3 reads as follows: CASSPIGLQTDTQYF. The nucleotides are TGTGCCAGCAGCCCAATAGGACTACAAACAGATACGCAGTATTTT.